The 14 T cell receptor beta chains below all came from one sample that was sequenced in a study of blood T cell repertoires in COVID-19. Assay used: immunoSEQ multiplex PCR; TCRdb lists only in-frame clones, some missing. The table has 150,000 to 200,000 clones, 90% to 95% seen once. The material sequenced was peripheral blood. These receptors all stem from a woman aged 50 to 60 with acute or convalescent COVID-19.

This chain joins TRBV12-5 and TRBJ2-7, with TRBD1 matching 11 bases. CDR3 length: 17 residues. Germline trimming cut 2 bases from V and 4 bases from J; bases unmatched to any gene: 10. Germline-derived CDR1 and CDR2 are LGHNT and FRNRAP. CDR3 sequence: CASGLKTWDRGGYEQYF. In DNA form, the CDR3 reads TGTGCTAGTGGTTTGAAAACCTGGGACAGGGGGGGGTACGAGCAGTACTTC.

This chain links TRBV7-9 with TRBJ1-1; D unresolved. The germline V and J ends were trimmed by 5 bases and 4 bases, with 8 bases remaining between them. The length of the CDR3 is 12 residues. Looked up from germline, CDR1 is SEHNR and CDR2 is FQNEAQ (reference sequence). For the CDR3, the DNA is TGTGCCAGCAGCAAGACTGTCACTGAAGCTTTCTTT. Translation gives CASSKTVTEAFF. The whole variable domain, filled in from reference TRBV7-9 and TRBJ1-1, reads DTGVSQNPRHKITKRGQNVTFRCDPISEHNRLYWYRQTLGQGPEFLTYFQNEAQLEKSRLLSDRFSAERPKGSFSTLEIQRTEQGDSAMYLCASSKTVTEAFFGQGTRLTVV.

The chain joins TRBV4-2 to TRBJ1-1, with TRBD1 as a possible D gene (5 bases). Germline lookup yields CDR1 LGHNA and CDR2 YNFKEQ. The V end was cut by 1 base, the J end by 8 bases, with 23 bases between. This CDR3 comprises 17 residues. CDR3 amino acids: CASSQVWVEDGGREAFF. The CDR3 region has the DNA TGTGCCAGCAGCCAAGTGTGGGTCGAGGACGGGGGAAGAGAAGCTTTCTTT.

The chain employs TRBV18 and TRBJ1-5, with 8 bases lining up with TRBD1. The CDR3 contains 17 residues. J gave up 4 bases and V 2 bases, and 10 bases lay outside the gene matches. Germline CDR1 and CDR2: KGHSH and LQKENI. CDR3 amino acids: CASSPGSAGGVNQPQHF. The CDR3 DNA follows: TGTGCCAGCTCACCAGGATCGGCAGGGGGCGTTAATCAGCCCCAGCATTTT.

In its sample, this clone was seen a few times. CDR3 loop: CASSQSYRDREDEAFF. CDR3 nucleotide sequence: TGTGCCAGCAGCCAATCCTACCGGGACAGAGAGGATGAAGCTTTCTTT. The chain joins TRBV3-1 (or the pseudogene TRBV3-2) to TRBJ1-1; 7 bases map to TRBD1. Germline CDR1 and CDR2: LGHDT and YNNKEL (reference sequence). This CDR3 has 16 amino acids. The V gene end was trimmed by 2 bases and the J gene end by 7 bases; junction bases not matched to a gene: 13.

The chain employs TRBV27 and TRBJ2-5; 8 bases agree with TRBD2. The CDR3 has 15 amino acids. CDR1 is MNHEY and CDR2 is SMNVEV in the germline V gene (reference sequence). Unmatched junction bases numbered 14, after V lost 3 bases and J lost 11 bases. CDR3 nucleotides: TGTGCCAGCAGTTTCACCCCGGGGGGGCGAGAGGTGCAGTACTTC. Amino acids: CASSFTPGGREVQYF.

This chain uses TRBV30 with TRBJ1-4; perhaps TRBD1 as D (5 bases). The CDR3 spans 13 residues. Trimming cost V 8 bases and J 8 bases, with 18 bases left between them. Per germline, CDR1 GTSNPN and CDR2 SVGIG (reference sequence). CDR3: CAHAGGFGEKLFF. The CDR3 coding sequence is TGTGCCCATGCTGGGGGGTTTGGGGAAAAACTGTTTTTT. Filled out from reference TRBV30 and TRBJ1-4, the complete variable domain reads SQTIHQWPATLVQPVGSPLSLECTVEGTSNPNLYWYRQAAGRGLQLLFYSVGIGQISSEVPQNLSASRPQDRQFILSSKKLLLSDSGFYLCAHAGGFGEKLFFGSGTQLSVL.

The chain combines TRBV9 with TRBJ2-7; 11 bases align to TRBD2. The V gene end was trimmed by 1 base and the J gene end by 5 bases; junction bases not matched to a gene: 5. Germline loops: CDR1 SGDLS, CDR2 YYNGEE. This CDR3 region has 15 residues. CDR3 sequence: CASSVLAGGIDEQYF. The CDR3 nucleotides read TGTGCCAGCAGCGTATTAGCGGGGGGGATAGACGAGCAGTACTTC.

There are a few counts of this clone. The chain joins TRBV29-1 to TRBJ1-5, with D possibly TRBD1 on 5 matching bases. CDR1 is SQVTM, CDR2 ANQGSEA, per germline. The CDR3 totals 14 residues. The germline V and J ends were trimmed by 1 base and 3 bases, with 10 bases remaining between them. In DNA form, the CDR3 reads TGCAGCGTTGAAGGCCCAGGGCCCAATCAGCCCCAGCATTTT. Its translation: CSVEGPGPNQPQHF.

The chain uses TRBV30 and TRBJ1-1; TRBD1 is a possible D gene (6 bases). The CDR3 is 14 residues long. The V gene's germline CDR1 is GTSNPN and CDR2 SVGIG (reference sequence). V was pared by 3 bases and J by 5 bases, with 16 bases between. The CDR3 DNA reads as TGTGCCTGGAGCGGCCGGGGGGCAAGGACTGAAGCTTTCTTT. Translating it yields CAWSGRGARTEAFF.

The chain carries TRBV4-3 and TRBJ1-1; weak D call: TRBD1 (5 bases). Trimming took 0 bases from V and 10 from J, leaving 18 bases between them. Germline-derived CDR1 and CDR2 are LGHNA and YSLEER. The CDR3 consists of 15 residues. CDR3 DNA: TGCGCCAGCAGCCAAGATCTTACGGACACCGGGCGAGCTTTCTTT. Translating it yields CASSQDLTDTGRAFF.

This chain connects TRBV7-9 to TRBJ2-5, with no clear D. From germline, CDR1 is SEHNR and CDR2 FQNEAQ (reference sequence). V was clipped by 0 bases and J by 1 base, with 3 bases between them. The CDR3 is 13 amino acids. DNA of the CDR3: TGTGCCAGCAGCTTAGCCTCCCAAGAGACCCAGTACTTC. Translating gives CASSLASQETQYF.

This rearrangement joins TRBV14 to TRBJ1-2, with 7 bases identical to TRBD1. Per germline, CDR1 SGHDN and CDR2 FVKESK. After removal of 0 bases from V and 8 bases from J, the junction contained 9 bases not matched to a gene. The length of the CDR3 is 15 residues. CDR3: CASSQDLGQAGGYTF. CDR3 sequence (DNA): TGTGCCAGCAGCCAAGATCTCGGACAGGCCGGGGGCTACACCTTC.

The chain has TRBV18 and TRBJ2-1, with 9 bases lining up with TRBD1. The CDR3 length is 11 residues. The germline V gene has CDR1 KGHSH and CDR2 LQKENI. Germline trimming cut 4 bases from V and 15 bases from J; bases unmatched to any gene: 4. The CDR3 nucleotides are TGTGCCAGCTCACGGGACAGGGCCCGGTTCTTC. Protein product: CASSRDRARFF.